This entry is about one T cell receptor beta chain. The antigen is not known. The data derive from a study of response to subunit inactivated influenza vaccine. Study results and caveats: With each seasonal influenza vaccination, the authors suggested, few new T cells are recruited.

One entry per CDR3 protein, called by TCRdb with MiXCR from the RT-PCR reads. The profile shows around 530,000 distinct CDR3 sequences, 10% to 15% of them singletons. Trimming cost V 4 bases and J 3 bases; bases outside gene matches: 11. Looked up from germline, CDR1 is KGHDR and CDR2 is SFDVKD. The CDR3 length is 17 residues. The material sequenced was PBMCs from blood, taken on the day of vaccination. The J gene is TRBJ2-3, the V gene TRBV24-1; 8 nucleotides align to TRBD1. The clonotype was recovered from a man between 45 and 60 years old who received an inactivated influenza vaccine. The CDR3 here is CATSDSDVRGLTDTQYF. For the CDR3, the DNA is TGTGCCACCAGTGACTCCGACGTCAGGGGGCTGACAGATACGCAGTATTTT.